The rows below give T cell receptor beta chains drawn from one sample of a study of T cell changes during pregnancy in multiple sclerosis. Clones were sequenced by immunoSEQ multiplex PCR, and TCRdb holds only the in-frame ones, with some missing. The table has some 49,000 clones, nearly 90% seen once. Sequences were derived from peripheral blood, sampled after pregnancy. The receptors derive from a female donor in good health, enrolled as a control in a pregnancy study. Both conserved end residues are trimmed from each CDR3.

>TRBV10-3|TRBJ2-2
ATWTGPITGELF
>TRBV28|TRBJ2-5
ASSLWTAQVGSETQY
>TRBV6-6|TRBJ2-3
ASRLAGGDTDTQY
>TRBV29-1|TRBJ1-3
SVLYDPRGGNTIY
>TRBV5-1|TRBJ2-5
ASSLWGQGLAEETQY
>TRBV6-6|TRBJ2-3
ASRSTSGGIDTQY
>TRBV19|TRBJ2-3
ASSGGLASDTQY
>TRBV27|TRBJ2-1
ASSLWSSGRAAYNEQF
>TRBV11-2|TRBJ2-5
ASSPGVRGETQY
>TRBV6-5|TRBJ2-7
ASRGGPYEQY
>TRBV5-1|TRBJ2-2
ASSPAGGATGELF
>TRBV23-1|TRBJ1-2
ASSQSGRAGYGYT
>TRBV28|TRBJ2-7
ASSLVTYYEQY
>TRBV14|TRBJ1-6
ASSQNSKIAYNSPLH
>TRBV6-5|TRBJ2-3
ASSYYGGAGTDTQY
>TRBV27|TRBJ2-7
ASSSPGTGGKQY
>TRBV5-4|TRBJ2-5
ASSSTGVETQY
>TRBV4-2|TRBJ2-7
ASSQERGDPSYEQY
>TRBV11-1|TRBJ2-7
ASSLRLRGSYEQY
>TRBV5-4|TRBJ1-1
ASSLAVNTEAF
>TRBV5-1|TRBJ2-7
ASSPGLALNYEQY
>TRBV6-1|TRBJ2-6
ASSGLSGANVLT
>TRBV6-5|TRBJ2-3
ASSKTEADTQY
>TRBV4-2|TRBJ2-5
ASSQDRILAGGSEETQY
>TRBV30|TRBJ1-4
AWRGGEDEKLF
>TRBV11-3|TRBJ2-7
ASSLKTGAFYEQY
>TRBV10-2|TRBJ2-7
PNYEQY
>TRBV7-2|TRBJ1-3
ASSRGTMRAENTIY
>TRBV7-7|TRBJ2-5
ASSLSGQETQY
>TRBV4-3|TRBJ2-1
ASSQASGVRGSYNEQF
>TRBV12-5|TRBJ2-5
ASGSTSTETQY